This TCR beta chain came from a study of a mutant IDH1 vaccine in newly diagnosed glioma. Study overall: The initiation of vaccination occurred 4-6 weeks after radiotherapy alone, or with temozolomide cycles. Most patients had received both radiotherapy and temozolomide, the prior options being radiotherapy, temozolomide, or both.

Study results and caveats: Changes in top peripheral clonotypes did not appear linked to pseudoprogression.

Specified time point: week 47, end of study. Doses of 300 ug of mutant IDH1 20-mer peptide were given with topical imiquimod. Donors had new IDH1-mutant astrocytomas of WHO grade 3 or 4 (ATRX-lost). Germline CDR1 MNHNS, CDR2 SASEGT. The CDR3 length is 15 residues. J lost 4 bases, V lost 4 bases, and 1 base had no gene match. About this clone: The antigen is unknown.

Assay: immunoSEQ multiplex PCR; the TCRdb copy retains only in-frame clones and omits some. The table includes roughly 43,000 clones, around 82% detected once. Here the sequenced sample was PBMCs, taken from a glioma patient whose treatment included an IDH1 peptide vaccine. This sequence joins TRBV6-1 and TRBJ2-3; TRBD2 matches at 14 bases. The origin of this receptor is a man between 18 and 29 years old with glioma. Some clones in this sample may be carry-over from other donors' samples. CDR3 residues: CASSGLAGGPDTQYF. The DNA for the CDR3 is TGTGCCAGCAGTGGACTAGCGGGGGGGCCAGATACGCAGTATTTT.